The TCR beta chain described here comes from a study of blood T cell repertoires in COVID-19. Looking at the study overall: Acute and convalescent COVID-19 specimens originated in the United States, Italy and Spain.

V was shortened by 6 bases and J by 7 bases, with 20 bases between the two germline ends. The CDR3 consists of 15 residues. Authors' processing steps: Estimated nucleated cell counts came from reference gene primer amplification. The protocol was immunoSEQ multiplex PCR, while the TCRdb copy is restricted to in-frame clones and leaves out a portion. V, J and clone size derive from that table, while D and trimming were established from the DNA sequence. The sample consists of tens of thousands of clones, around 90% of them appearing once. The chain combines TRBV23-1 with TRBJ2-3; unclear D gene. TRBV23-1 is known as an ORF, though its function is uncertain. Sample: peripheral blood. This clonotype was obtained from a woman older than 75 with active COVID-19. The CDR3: CASSFEGGALYTQYF. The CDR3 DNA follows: TGCGCCAGCAGCTTCGAAGGTGGAGCGTTGTATACGCAGTATTTT.